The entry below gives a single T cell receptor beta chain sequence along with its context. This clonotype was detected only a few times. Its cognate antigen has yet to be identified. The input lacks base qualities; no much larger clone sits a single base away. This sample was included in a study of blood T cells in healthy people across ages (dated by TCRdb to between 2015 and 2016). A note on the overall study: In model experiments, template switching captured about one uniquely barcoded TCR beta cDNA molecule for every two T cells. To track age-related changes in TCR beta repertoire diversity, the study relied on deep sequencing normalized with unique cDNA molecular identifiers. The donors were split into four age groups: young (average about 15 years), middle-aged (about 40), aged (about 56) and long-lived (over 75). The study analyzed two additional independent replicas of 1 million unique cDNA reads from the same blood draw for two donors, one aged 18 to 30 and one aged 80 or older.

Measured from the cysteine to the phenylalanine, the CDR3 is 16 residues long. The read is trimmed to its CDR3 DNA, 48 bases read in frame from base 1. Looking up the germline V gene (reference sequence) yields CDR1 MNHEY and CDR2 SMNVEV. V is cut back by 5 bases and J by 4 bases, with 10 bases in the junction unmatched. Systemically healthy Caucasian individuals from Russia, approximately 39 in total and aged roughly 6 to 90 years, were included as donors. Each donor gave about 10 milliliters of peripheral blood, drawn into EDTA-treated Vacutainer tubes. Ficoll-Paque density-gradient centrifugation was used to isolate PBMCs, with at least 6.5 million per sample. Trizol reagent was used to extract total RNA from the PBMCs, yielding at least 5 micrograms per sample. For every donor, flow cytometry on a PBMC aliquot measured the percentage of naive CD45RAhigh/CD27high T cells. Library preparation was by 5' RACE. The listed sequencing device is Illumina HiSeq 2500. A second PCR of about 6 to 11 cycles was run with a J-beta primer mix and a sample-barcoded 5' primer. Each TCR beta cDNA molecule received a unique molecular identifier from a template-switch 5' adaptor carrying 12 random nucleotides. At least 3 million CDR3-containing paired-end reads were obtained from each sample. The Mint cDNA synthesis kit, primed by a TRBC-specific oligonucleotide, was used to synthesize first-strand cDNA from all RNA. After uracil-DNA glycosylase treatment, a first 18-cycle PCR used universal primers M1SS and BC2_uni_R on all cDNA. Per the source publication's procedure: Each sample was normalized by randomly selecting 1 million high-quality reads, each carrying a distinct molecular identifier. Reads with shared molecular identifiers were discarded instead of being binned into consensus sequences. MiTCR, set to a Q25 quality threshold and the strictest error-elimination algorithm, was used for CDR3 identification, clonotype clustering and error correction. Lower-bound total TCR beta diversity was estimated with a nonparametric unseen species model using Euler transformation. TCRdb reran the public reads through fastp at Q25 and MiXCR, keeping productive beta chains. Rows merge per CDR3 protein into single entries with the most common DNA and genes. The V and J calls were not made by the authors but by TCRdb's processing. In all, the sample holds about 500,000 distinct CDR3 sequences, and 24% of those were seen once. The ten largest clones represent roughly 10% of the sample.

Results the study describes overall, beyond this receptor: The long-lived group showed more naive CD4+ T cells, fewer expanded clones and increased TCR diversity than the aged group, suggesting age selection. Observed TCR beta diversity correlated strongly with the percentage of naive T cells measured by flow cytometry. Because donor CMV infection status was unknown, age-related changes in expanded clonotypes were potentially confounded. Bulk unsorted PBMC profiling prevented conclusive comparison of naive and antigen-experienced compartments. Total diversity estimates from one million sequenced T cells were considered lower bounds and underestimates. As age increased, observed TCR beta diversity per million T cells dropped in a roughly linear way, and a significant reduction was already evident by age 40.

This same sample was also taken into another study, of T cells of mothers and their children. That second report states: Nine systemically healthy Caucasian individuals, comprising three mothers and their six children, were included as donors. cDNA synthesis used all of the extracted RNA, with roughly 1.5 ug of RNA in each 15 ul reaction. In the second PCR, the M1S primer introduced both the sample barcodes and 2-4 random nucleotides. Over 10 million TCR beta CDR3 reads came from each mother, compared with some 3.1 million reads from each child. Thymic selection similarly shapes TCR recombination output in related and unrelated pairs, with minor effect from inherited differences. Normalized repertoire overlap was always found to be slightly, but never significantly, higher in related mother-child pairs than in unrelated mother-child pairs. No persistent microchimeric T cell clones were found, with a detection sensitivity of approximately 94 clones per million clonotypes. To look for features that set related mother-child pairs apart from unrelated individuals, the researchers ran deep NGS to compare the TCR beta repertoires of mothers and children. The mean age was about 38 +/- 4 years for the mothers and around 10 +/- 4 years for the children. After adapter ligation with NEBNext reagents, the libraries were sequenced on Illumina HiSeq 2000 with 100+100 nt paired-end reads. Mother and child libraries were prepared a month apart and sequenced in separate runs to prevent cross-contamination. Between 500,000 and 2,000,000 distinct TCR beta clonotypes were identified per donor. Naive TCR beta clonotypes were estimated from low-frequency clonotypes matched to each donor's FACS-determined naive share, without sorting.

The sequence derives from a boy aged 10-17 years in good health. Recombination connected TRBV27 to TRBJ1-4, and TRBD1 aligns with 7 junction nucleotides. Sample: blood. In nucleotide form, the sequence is TGTGCCAGCAGTACTTCCACAGGGGCCTTTAATGAAAAACTGTTTTTT. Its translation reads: CASSTSTGAFNEKLFF.